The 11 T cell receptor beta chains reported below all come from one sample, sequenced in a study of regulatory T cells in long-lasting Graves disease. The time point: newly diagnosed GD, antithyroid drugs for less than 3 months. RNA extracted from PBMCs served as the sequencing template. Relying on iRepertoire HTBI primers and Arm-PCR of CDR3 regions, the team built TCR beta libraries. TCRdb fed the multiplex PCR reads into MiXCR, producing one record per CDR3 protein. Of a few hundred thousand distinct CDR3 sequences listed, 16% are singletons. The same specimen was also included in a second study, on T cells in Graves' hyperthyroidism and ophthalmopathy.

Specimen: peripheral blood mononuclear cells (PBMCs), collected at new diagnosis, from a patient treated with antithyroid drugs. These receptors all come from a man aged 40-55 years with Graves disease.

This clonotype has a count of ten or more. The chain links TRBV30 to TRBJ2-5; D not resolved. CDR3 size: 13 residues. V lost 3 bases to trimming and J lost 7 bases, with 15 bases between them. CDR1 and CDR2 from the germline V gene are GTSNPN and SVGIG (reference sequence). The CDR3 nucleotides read TGTGCCTGGAGAAACGGGCATTGGGGGACCCAGTACTTC. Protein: CAWRNGHWGTQYF.

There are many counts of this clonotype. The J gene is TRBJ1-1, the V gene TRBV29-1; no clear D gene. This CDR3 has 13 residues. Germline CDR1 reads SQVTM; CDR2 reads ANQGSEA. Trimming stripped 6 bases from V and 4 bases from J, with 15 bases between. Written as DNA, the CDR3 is TGCAGCGTCGCCCCGAGGCAAGGCACTGAAGCTTTCTTT. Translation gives CSVAPRQGTEAFF.

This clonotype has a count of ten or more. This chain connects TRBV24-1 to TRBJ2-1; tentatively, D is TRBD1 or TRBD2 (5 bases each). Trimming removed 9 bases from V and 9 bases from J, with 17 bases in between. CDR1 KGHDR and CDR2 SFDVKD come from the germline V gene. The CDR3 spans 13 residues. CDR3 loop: CATGLVPGFEQFF. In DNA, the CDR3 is TGTGCCACCGGACTGGTACCAGGGTTTGAGCAGTTCTTC.

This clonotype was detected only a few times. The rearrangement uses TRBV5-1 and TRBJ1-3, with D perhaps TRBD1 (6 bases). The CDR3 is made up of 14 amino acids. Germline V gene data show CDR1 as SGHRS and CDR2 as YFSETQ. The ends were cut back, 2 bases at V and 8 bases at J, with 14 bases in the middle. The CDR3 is CASSFGQTSDTIYF. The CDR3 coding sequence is TGCGCCAGCAGCTTCGGACAGACTTCGGACACCATATATTTT.

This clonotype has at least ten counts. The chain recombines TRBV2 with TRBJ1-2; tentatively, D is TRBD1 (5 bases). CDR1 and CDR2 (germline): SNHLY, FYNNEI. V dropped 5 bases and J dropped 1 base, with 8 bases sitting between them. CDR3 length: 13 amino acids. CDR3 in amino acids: CASSRDHNYGYTF. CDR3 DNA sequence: TGTGCCAGCAGTAGGGACCATAACTATGGCTACACCTTC.

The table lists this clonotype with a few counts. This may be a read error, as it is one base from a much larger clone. DNA for the CDR3: TGCAGTGCTCCGCGAGCACCCAACACTGAAGCTTTCTTT. Translation: CSAPRAPNTEAFF. The chain carries TRBV20-1 and TRBJ1-1, with D unclear. Per the germline V gene, CDR1 is DFQATT and CDR2 is SNEGSKA (reference sequence). The CDR3 is made up of 13 amino acids. V was shortened by 5 bases and J by 2 bases, with 12 bases between the two germline ends.

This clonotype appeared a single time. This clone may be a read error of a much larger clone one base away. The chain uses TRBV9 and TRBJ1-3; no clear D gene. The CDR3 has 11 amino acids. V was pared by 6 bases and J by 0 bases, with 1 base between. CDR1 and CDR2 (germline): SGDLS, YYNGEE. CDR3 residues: CASNSGNTIYF. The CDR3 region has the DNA TGTGCCAGCAACTCTGGAAACACCATATATTTT.

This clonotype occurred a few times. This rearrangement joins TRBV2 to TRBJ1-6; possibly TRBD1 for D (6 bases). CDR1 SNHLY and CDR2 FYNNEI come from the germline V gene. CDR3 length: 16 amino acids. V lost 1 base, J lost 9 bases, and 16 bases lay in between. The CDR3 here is CASSEGQVVVGSPLHF. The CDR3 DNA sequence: TGTGCCAGCAGTGAAGGACAGGTGGTGGTTGGTTCACCCCTCCACTTT.

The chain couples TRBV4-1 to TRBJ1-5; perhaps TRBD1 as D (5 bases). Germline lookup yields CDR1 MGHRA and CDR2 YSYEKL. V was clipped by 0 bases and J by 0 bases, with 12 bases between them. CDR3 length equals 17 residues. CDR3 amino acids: CASSQEGRTNSNQPQHF. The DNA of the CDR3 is TGCGCCAGCAGCCAAGAGGGGCGGACTAATAGCAATCAGCCCCAGCATTTT.

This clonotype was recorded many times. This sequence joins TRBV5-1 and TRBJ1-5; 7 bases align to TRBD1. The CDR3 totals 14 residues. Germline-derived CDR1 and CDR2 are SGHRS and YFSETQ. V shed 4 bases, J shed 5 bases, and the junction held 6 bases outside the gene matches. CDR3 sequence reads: CASSQTGQDQPQHF. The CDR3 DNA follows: TGCGCCAGCAGCCAGACAGGGCAGGATCAGCCCCAGCATTTT.

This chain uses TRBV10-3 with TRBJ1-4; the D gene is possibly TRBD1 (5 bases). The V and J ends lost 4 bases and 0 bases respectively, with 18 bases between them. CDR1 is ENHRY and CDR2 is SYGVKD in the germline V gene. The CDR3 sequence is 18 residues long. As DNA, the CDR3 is TGTGCCATCAGTGGGAGGCCAGGGTTTGGAACAACTAATGAAAAACTGTTTTTT. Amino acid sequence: CAISGRPGFGTTNEKLFF.